The rows below give T cell receptor beta chains drawn from one sample of a study of cytomegalovirus exposure and HLA in healthy donors. TCRdb's table, derived via immunoSEQ multiplex PCR, lists solely in-frame clones and lacks some. This sample has approximately 160,000 clones; around 77% occur once, and the top ten carry 1%. Input material: PBMCs. These receptors were collected from a woman aged 50 to 65 in good health and CMV-seropositive. Each CDR3 is given with its conserved first and last residue. The order of the fields is V gene, clone size, CDR3 protein. Clone size is shown for a subset of rows, as once, few, many or a class of expanded clone.

TRBV7-9 - CASSSQTGGGNYGYTF
TRBV27 - CASSAVAGDNQPQHF
TRBV9 - CASSERGDF
TRBV15 few CATSRAGTQETQYF
TRBV6-1 - CASSEALAGASVRETQYF
TRBV14 - CASSQGGGVGAYYGYTF
TRBV27 - CASSTGTGVYEQFF
TRBV28 - CASRSGGNSGNTIYF
TRBV6-6 - CASSLRQGSSYEQYF
TRBV18 - CASSPAQDYGYTF
TRBV28 - CASSTPTKLRSETQYF
TRBV6-5 - CASSLRGTGELFF
TRBV18 - CASSPEVVRNEQFF
TRBV9 - CASSASPETWIEQYF
TRBV29-1 - CSGVSGTGGQQYF
TRBV19 few CASSILSGGWMYTQYF
TRBV7-2 - CASSLLRGRGRDVNTEAFF
TRBV18 - CASSPLSGTDTQYF
TRBV18 - CASSNQGSEAFF
TRBV18 - CASSPGTGGNPRGAYEQYF
TRBV5-4 - CASSWAPGRDTEAFF
TRBV29-1 - CSVYPGTGEETQYF
TRBV6-1 - CASIDSGAFF
TRBV7-2 once CASSFGRAGDYQPQHF
TRBV7-6 - CASSSPGGGGSYEQYF
TRBV6-5 - CASSPYRGGGQPQHF
TRBV21-1 - CASSKDIGGGYTF
TRBV2 - CASSEEISGFF
TRBV28 - CASSSGQGQLYYGYTF
TRBV11-3 - CASSLRTGPGIYEQYF
TRBV10-2 - CASRAKGAWSNQPQHF
TRBV15 - CATSREGRDYHFF
TRBV7-7 - CASSSNRGDEQYF
TRBV27 - CASSLEAARSNEQFF
TRBV9 - CASSPSGAGTYEQYF
TRBV5-6 few CASRRVAEPQETQYF
TRBV2 - CASRAGGGDTQYF
TRBV7-2 once CASSKTFLAGYYNEQFF
TRBV30 - CAWSAGGGGGYTF
TRBV9 - CASSPGTIRGELFF